This T cell receptor (beta chain) was recovered during a study of T-cell reconstitution after alpha-beta-depleted transplantation in children. With regard to this clonotype: A much larger clone sits a single nucleotide away, making a read error possible.

TCRbeta library construction was performed incorporating unique molecular identifiers. One entry per CDR3 protein results from TCRdb running MiXCR on the PCR reads. The repertoire consists of approximately 250,000 distinct CDR3 sequences, with about 8.8% occurring once and the leading ten covering approximately 5.4%. The sequence came from a human donor who donated a stem cell graft to a child with SCID. The sample was PBMCs from the stem cell graft donor, taken from the stem cell graft.

The CDR3 DNA is TGTGCCATCAGTTATTGGCTAGCGGGGGCCCCGATCTTC. Its protein product is CAISYWLAGAPIF. V is TRBV10-3 and J is TRBJ2-1; 10 bases agree with TRBD2. The CDR3 runs 13 residues. Germline CDR1 reads ENHRY; CDR2 reads SYGVKD.